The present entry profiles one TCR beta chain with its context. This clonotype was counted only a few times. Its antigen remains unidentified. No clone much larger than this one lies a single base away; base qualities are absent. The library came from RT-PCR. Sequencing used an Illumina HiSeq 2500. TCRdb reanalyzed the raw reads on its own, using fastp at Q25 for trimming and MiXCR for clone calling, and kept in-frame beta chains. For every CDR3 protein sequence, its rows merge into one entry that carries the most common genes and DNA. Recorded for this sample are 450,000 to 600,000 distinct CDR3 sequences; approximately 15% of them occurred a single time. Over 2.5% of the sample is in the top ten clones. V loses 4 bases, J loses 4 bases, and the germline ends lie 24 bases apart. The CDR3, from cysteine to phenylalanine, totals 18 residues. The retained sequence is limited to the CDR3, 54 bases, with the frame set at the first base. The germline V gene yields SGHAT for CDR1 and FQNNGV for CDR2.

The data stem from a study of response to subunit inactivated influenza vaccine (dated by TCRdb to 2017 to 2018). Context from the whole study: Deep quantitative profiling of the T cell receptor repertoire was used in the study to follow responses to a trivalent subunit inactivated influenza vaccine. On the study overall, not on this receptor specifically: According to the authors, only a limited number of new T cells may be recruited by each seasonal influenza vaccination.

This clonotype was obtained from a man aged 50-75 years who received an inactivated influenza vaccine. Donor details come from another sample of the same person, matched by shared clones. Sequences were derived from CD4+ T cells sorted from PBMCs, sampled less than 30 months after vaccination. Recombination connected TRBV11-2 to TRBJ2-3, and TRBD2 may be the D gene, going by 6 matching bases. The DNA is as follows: TGTGCCAGCAGCTCGGCCCGGGGGAGCGGCGCCTCCCCAGATACGCAGTATTTT. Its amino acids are CASSSARGSGASPDTQYF. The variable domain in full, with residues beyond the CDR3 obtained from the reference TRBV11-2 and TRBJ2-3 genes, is EAGVAQSPRYKIIEKRQSVAFWCNPISGHATLYWYQQILGQGPKLLIQFQNNGVVDDSQLPKDRFSAERLKGVDSTLKIQPAKLEDSAVYLCASSSARGSGASPDTQYFGPGTRLTVL.